The 25 T cell receptor beta chains given below trace back to one sample, sequenced in a study of OX40 agonist ivuxolimab in advanced cancers. Generated by immunoSEQ multiplex PCR, the TCRdb table keeps only in-frame clones and is missing some. The sample includes about 43,000 clones, about nine tenths of them seen just once. Material: CD4+ or CD8+ T cells sorted from blood, obtained in a trial of the OX40 agonist ivuxolimab. These receptors originate from an adult with an advanced solid tumor such as melanoma, head and neck, liver or kidney cancer.

The V gene is TRBV7-9, the J gene TRBJ2-2, with D possibly being TRBD2 (5 bases). CDR1 is SEHNR and CDR2 is FQNEAQ in the germline V gene (reference sequence). CDR3 length: 16 residues. The V end lost 6 bases, the J end lost 2 bases, and 16 bases lay between the germline ends. CDR3 protein: CASSKSGGGNTGELFF. The CDR3 DNA is TGTGCCAGCAGTAAAAGTGGAGGCGGCAACACCGGGGAGCTGTTTTTT. The whole variable domain, filled in from reference TRBV7-9 and TRBJ2-2, reads DTGVSQNPRHKITKRGQNVTFRCDPISEHNRLYWYRQTLGQGPEFLTYFQNEAQLEKSRLLSDRFSAERPKGSFSTLEIQRTEQGDSAMYLCASSKSGGGNTGELFFGEGSRLTVL.

The gene calls are TRBV4-1 and TRBJ2-5, with 7 bases that match TRBD1. J lost 4 bases, V lost 1 base, and 3 bases had no gene match. This CDR3 region has 14 residues. CDR1 is MGHRA and CDR2 is YSYEKL in the germline V gene. The CDR3: CASSQGHRGETQYF. In DNA form, the CDR3 reads TGCGCCAGCAGCCAAGGTCACAGGGGAGAGACCCAGTACTTC.

This clone is a singleton in its sample. The V and J genes are TRBV10-2 and TRBJ2-7; 10 nucleotides align to TRBD2. Germline V gene lookup returns CDR1 WSHSY and CDR2 SAAADI. The CDR3 runs 14 residues. Trimming cost V 7 bases and J 2 bases; bases outside gene matches: 5. In DNA form, the CDR3 reads TGCGCCAGCAATTCAGCGGGAGGGACCTACGAGCAGTACTTC. It yields the protein CASNSAGGTYEQYF.

The chain carries TRBV4-2 and TRBJ2-7, with D possibly matching TRBD1 (7 bases). V gave up 1 base and J gave up 1 base, with 11 bases separating them. Germline V CDR1 and CDR2: LGHNA, YNFKEQ. CDR3 size: 15 residues. CDR3 coding DNA: TGTGCCAGCAGCCAAGTCCCAGGGGGGTCCTACGAGCAGTACTTC. Translating gives CASSQVPGGSYEQYF.

The V call is TRBV7-9, the J call TRBJ1-2, with D perhaps TRBD1 (6 bases). The CDR3 has 12 residues. Trimming took 8 bases from V and 4 from J, leaving 11 bases between them. Germline CDR1 is SEHNR and CDR2 is FQNEAQ (reference sequence). This chain's CDR3 is CASEGGGYGYTF. CDR3 DNA sequence: TGTGCCAGCGAAGGGGGAGGCTATGGCTACACCTTC.

The chain carries TRBV30 and TRBJ1-1; no reliable D call. The CDR3 contains 12 residues. CDR1 is GTSNPN and CDR2 is SVGIG in the germline V gene (reference sequence). Trimming took off 0 bases at V and 3 bases at J, with 5 bases between the two ends. In nucleotides, the CDR3 is TGTGCCTGGAGTGTAATGGACACTGAAGCTTTCTTT. Amino acids: CAWSVMDTEAFF.

In nucleotides, the CDR3 is TGCGCCAGCAGCCAAGGACAGGGCAGCACCGGGGAGCTGTTTTTT. Residues: CASSQGQGSTGELFF. The rearrangement links TRBV4-1 to TRBJ2-2; TRBD1 matches 7 bases. Germline CDR1 and CDR2: MGHRA and YSYEKL. The J segment lost 4 bases and the V segment lost 1 base, leaving 3 bases of the junction unmatched. This CDR3 has 15 amino acids.

V gene TRBV6-5 combines with J gene TRBJ1-2; maybe TRBD1 (5 bases). Germline lookup yields CDR1 MNHEY and CDR2 SVGAGI. CDR3 length equals 14 residues. Between the trimmed V and J ends, which lost 6 bases and 7 bases, there was a span of 18 bases. Here the CDR3 DNA reads TGTGCCAGCAGCTTCCAGGGAGGAAAGGGTGGCTACACCTTC. It translates to CASSFQGGKGGYTF.

A few counts support this clone. J is TRBJ2-7 and V is TRBV7-9; tentatively, D is TRBD1 (6 bases). The CDR3 totals 13 residues. The germline V gene has CDR1 SEHNR and CDR2 FQNEAQ (reference sequence). V lost 5 bases and J 1 base, leaving 9 bases between the germline ends. This CDR3 is CASSVRGSYEQYF. The CDR3 coding sequence is TGTGCCAGCAGCGTCAGGGGATCCTACGAGCAGTACTTC.

The V gene is TRBV6-5, the J gene TRBJ2-7; 11 positions agree with TRBD2. Trimming at V came to 7 bases and at J to 0 bases, leaving 5 bases not matched to a gene. CDR1 and CDR2 (germline): MNHEY, SVGAGI. The CDR3 length is 15 residues. CDR3 sequence (DNA): TGTGCCAGCATTAAACTAGCGGGAGTCTCCTACGAGCAGTACTTC. It translates to CASIKLAGVSYEQYF.

The J gene is TRBJ2-2, the V gene TRBV11-1, with 9 positions matching TRBD1. Germline V gene lookup returns CDR1 SGHAT and CDR2 FQDESV (reference sequence). Unmatched junction bases numbered 5, after V lost 4 bases and J lost 5 bases. This CDR3 has 15 residues. The CDR3 region has the DNA TGTGCCAGCAGCTCGGGACAGGGAATGACCGGGGAGCTGTTTTTT. It translates to CASSSGQGMTGELFF.

The chain links TRBV27 to TRBJ2-7; D is uncertain. This CDR3 is built from 15 residues. Germline CDR1 reads MNHEY; CDR2 reads SMNVEV (reference sequence). With 1 base removed from V and 3 bases from J, the gap between germline ends came to 13 bases. The CDR3 bases are TGTGCCAGCAGTTTATGGGTAGGATCCCTCTACGAGCAGTACTTC. Residues: CASSLWVGSLYEQYF.

The chain uses TRBV7-9 and TRBJ2-1, with D possibly matching TRBD1 (6 bases). Trimming shortened V by 2 bases and J by 5 bases, and 22 bases separated the two germline ends. The CDR3 has 18 residues. Germline V gene lookup returns CDR1 SEHNR and CDR2 FQNEAQ (reference sequence). CDR3 amino acids: CASSLPSVGDRLHNEQFF. The CDR3 nucleotides read TGTGCCAGCAGCTTACCCTCGGTCGGAGACAGGCTCCACAATGAGCAGTTCTTC.

CDR3 in amino acids: CASSYGTSGTYEQYF. The CDR3 nucleotides are TGTGCCAGCAGTTACGGGACTAGCGGGACCTACGAGCAGTACTTC. The chain uses TRBV28 and TRBJ2-7; 13 positions agree with TRBD2. J lost 2 bases, V lost 4 bases, and 2 bases had no gene match. The CDR3 runs 15 residues. Germline lookup yields CDR1 MDHEN and CDR2 SYDVKM. The variable domain in full, with the rest retrieved from reference TRBV28 and TRBJ2-7, is DVKVTQSSRYLVKRTGEKVFLECVQDMDHENMFWYRQDPGLGLRLIYFSYDVKMKEKGDIPEGYSVSREKKERFSLILESASTNQTSMYLCASSYGTSGTYEQYFGPGTRLTVT.

V and J are TRBV5-4 and TRBJ1-4; D is perhaps TRBD1 (5 bases). V was cut by 2 bases and J by 8 bases, with 10 bases left in between. This CDR3 region has 13 residues. CDR1 SGHNT and CDR2 YYREEE come from the germline V gene (reference sequence). The CDR3 here is CASSFGGGEKLFF. In DNA, the CDR3 is TGTGCCAGCAGCTTTGGTGGGGGGGAAAAACTGTTTTTT.

The gene calls are TRBV7-7 and TRBJ2-3; no definite D call. The germline gives CDR1 SSHAT, CDR2 FNYEAQ (reference sequence). CDR3 length: 13 amino acids. Trimming took 1 base from V and 2 from J, leaving 4 bases between them. Written as DNA, the CDR3 is TGTGCCAGCAGCTTAGGTGCCACAGATACGCAGTATTTT. Amino acid sequence: CASSLGATDTQYF.

The rearrangement uses TRBV6-5 and TRBJ1-6; D is unresolved. CDR1 and CDR2 (germline): MNHEY, SVGAGI. The germline V and J ends were trimmed by 5 bases and 5 bases, with 10 bases remaining between them. The CDR3 sequence is 14 residues long. The CDR3 DNA is TGTGCCAGCAGTACTATCGGAGATAATTCACCCCTCCACTTT. It codes for CASSTIGDNSPLHF.

This chain links TRBV19 with TRBJ2-7; possible D gene TRBD2, 6 bases. CDR1 and CDR2 from the germline V gene are LNHDA and SQIVND (reference sequence). Trimming removed 1 base from V and 2 bases from J, with 9 bases in between. This CDR3 spans 14 amino acids. The CDR3 sequence: CASSIAGEAYEQYF. Written as DNA, the CDR3 is TGTGCCAGTAGTATAGCGGGGGAGGCCTACGAGCAGTACTTC.

The gene calls are TRBV19 and TRBJ2-1, with D possibly TRBD2 on 6 matching bases. Germline CDR1 is LNHDA and CDR2 is SQIVND (reference sequence). The CDR3 covers 15 residues. The V gene lost 3 bases and the J gene lost 0 bases, with 9 bases spanning the gap. Here the CDR3 reads CASSIGRTSYNEQFF. For the CDR3, the DNA is TGTGCCAGTAGTATTGGGAGGACCTCCTACAATGAGCAGTTCTTC.

The chain links TRBV6-6 to TRBJ2-1; 7 positions agree with TRBD1. CDR3 length equals 15 residues. Germline values: CDR1 MNHNY, CDR2 SVGAGI (reference sequence). V shed 7 bases, J shed 2 bases, and the junction held 8 bases outside the gene matches. CDR3 residues: CASTLQQGPYNEQFF. The CDR3 DNA sequence: TGTGCCAGCACCCTTCAACAGGGGCCCTACAATGAGCAGTTCTTC.

This chain connects TRBV19 to TRBJ2-1; 9 bases align to TRBD1. The CDR3 sequence is 15 residues long. Germline CDR1 reads LNHDA; CDR2 reads SQIVND (reference sequence). Trimming removed 5 bases from V and 3 bases from J; junction bases left unmatched: 5. In DNA, the CDR3 is TGTGCCAGTAGTCAAACAGGGGGCGTCTACAATGAGCAGTTCTTC. It translates to CASSQTGGVYNEQFF.

The V and J genes are TRBV7-6 and TRBJ2-1; 9 bases are shared with TRBD2. Germline lookup yields CDR1 SGHVS and CDR2 FNYEAQ. The V and J ends lost 4 bases and 4 bases, in that order; junction bases with no gene match: 5. This CDR3 has 15 amino acids. The CDR3 reads CASSSKRGVYNEQFF. The CDR3 nucleotides read TGTGCCAGCAGCTCCAAGCGGGGGGTTTACAATGAGCAGTTCTTC.

Details on this clone: The same CDR3 arises from other DNA sequences in this sample as well. V is TRBV27 and J is TRBJ2-7, with D uncertain. CDR3 length equals 13 residues. Between the trimmed V and J ends, which lost 3 bases and 2 bases, there was a span of 8 bases. The germline V gene encodes CDR1 MNHEY and CDR2 SMNVEV (reference sequence). The CDR3 here is CASSLRSPYEQYF. The CDR3 DNA sequence: TGTGCCAGCAGTTTGCGCAGCCCCTACGAGCAGTACTTC.

This clone was recorded once. The chain joins TRBV27 to TRBJ1-1; D possibly corresponds to TRBD1 (5 bases). Germline V lookup: CDR1 MNHEY, CDR2 SMNVEV (reference sequence). The germline V and J ends were trimmed by 0 bases and 5 bases, with 13 bases remaining between them. The CDR3 has 15 amino acids. The CDR3 region has the DNA TGTGCCAGCAGTTTATCGTTTGGGGCAAGGACTGAAGCTTTCTTT. It codes for CASSLSFGARTEAFF.

The chain recombines TRBV11-2 with TRBJ2-1, with 9 positions matching TRBD2. J gave up 2 bases and V 5 bases, and 10 bases lay outside the gene matches. This CDR3 is built from 17 residues. The germline V gene encodes CDR1 SGHAT and CDR2 FQNNGV. CDR3 region: CASSGLSGSVAYNEQFF. In nucleotides, the CDR3 is TGTGCCAGCAGCGGGCTTAGCGGGAGCGTGGCCTACAATGAGCAGTTCTTC.